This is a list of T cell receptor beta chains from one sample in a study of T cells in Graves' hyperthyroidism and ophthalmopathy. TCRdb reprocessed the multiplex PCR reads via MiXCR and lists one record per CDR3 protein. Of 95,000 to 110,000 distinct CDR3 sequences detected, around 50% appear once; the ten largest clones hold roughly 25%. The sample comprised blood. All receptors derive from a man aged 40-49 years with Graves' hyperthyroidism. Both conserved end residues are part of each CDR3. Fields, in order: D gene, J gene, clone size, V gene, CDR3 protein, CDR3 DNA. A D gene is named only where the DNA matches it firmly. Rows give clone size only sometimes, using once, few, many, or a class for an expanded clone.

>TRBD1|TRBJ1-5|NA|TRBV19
CASSTGGRPQHF
TGTGCCAGTAGTACAGGGGGACGGCCCCAGCATTTT
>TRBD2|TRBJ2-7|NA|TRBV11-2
CASRPSTRLAGDEQYF
TGTGCCAGCAGACCCTCTACGAGGCTAGCGGGAGACGAGCAGTACTTC
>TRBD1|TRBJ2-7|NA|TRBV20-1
CSAPPTDRGASYEQYF
TGCAGTGCTCCACCCACGGACAGGGGTGCCTCCTACGAGCAGTACTTC
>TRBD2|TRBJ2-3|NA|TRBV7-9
CASSSGTSGDTQYF
TGTGCCAGCAGCTCCGGGACTAGCGGAGATACGCAGTATTTT
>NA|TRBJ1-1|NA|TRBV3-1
CASTQLSGGGTEAFF
TGTGCCAGCACTCAACTCAGTGGTGGAGGCACTGAAGCTTTCTTT
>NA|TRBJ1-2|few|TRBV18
CASSPGQASYGYTF
TGTGCCAGCTCACCTGGACAAGCCTCCTATGGCTACACCTTC
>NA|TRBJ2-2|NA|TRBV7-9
CASSPGRGGELFF
TGTGCCAGCAGCCCCGGGCGGGGTGGGGAGCTGTTTTTT
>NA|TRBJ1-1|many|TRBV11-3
CASSPGGGNTEAFF
TGTGCCAGCAGCCCCGGGGGCGGGAACACTGAAGCTTTCTTT
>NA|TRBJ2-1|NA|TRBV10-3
CAIRGSYNEQFF
TGTGCCATCAGGGGGTCCTACAATGAGCAGTTCTTC
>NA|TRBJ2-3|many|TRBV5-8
CASSLAVLAGGTDTQYF
TGTGCCAGCAGCTTGGCCGTTTTGGCAGGCGGCACAGATACGCAGTATTTT
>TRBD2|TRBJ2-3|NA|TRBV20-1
CSARFTAGVNTQYF
TGCAGTGCTAGATTCACAGCGGGAGTGAATACGCAGTATTTT
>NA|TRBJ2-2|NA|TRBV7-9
CASSFLTSHYAGELFF
TGTGCCAGCAGCTTTCTGACAAGCCACTATGCCGGGGAGCTGTTTTTT
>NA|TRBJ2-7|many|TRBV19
CASSRSGSGPSYEQYF
TGTGCCAGTAGTCGGAGTGGGTCGGGGCCTTCCTACGAGCAGTACTTC
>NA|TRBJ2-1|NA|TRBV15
CATSRALGHDEQFF
TGTGCCACCAGCAGAGCGCTTGGGCACGACGAGCAGTTCTTC
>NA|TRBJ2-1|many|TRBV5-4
CASSRFGGLLNEQFF
TGTGCCAGCAGCAGATTCGGGGGGCTTTTAAATGAGCAGTTCTTC
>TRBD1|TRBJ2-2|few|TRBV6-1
CASSETPGGTGELFF
TGTGCCAGCAGTGAGACCCCAGGGGGAACCGGGGAGCTGTTTTTT
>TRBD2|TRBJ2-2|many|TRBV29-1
CSVRTSADTGELFF
TGCAGCGTTAGGACTAGCGCCGACACCGGGGAGCTGTTTTTT
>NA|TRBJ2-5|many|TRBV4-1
CASSQEGVPQETQYF
TGCGCCAGCAGCCAAGAAGGAGTCCCACAAGAGACCCAGTACTTC
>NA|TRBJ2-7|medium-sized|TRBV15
CATSRDHASSYEQYF
TGTGCCACCAGCAGAGATCACGCGAGCTCCTACGAGCAGTACTTC
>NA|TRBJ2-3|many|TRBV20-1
CSARDPDTQYF
TGCAGTGCTAGAGATCCAGATACGCAGTATTTT
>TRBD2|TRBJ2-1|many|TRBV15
CATSPPLGLAGEDEQFF
TGTGCCACCAGTCCTCCTTTGGGACTAGCGGGAGAAGATGAGCAGTTCTTC
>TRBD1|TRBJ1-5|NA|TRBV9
CASSATGDRWQPPQHF
TGTGCCAGCAGCGCAACAGGGGACAGGTGGCAACCGCCCCAGCATTTT
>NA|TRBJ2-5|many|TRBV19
CASSHTPETQYF
TGTGCCAGTAGCCACACCCCCGAGACCCAGTACTTC
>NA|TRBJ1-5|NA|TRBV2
CASTSGGGAADSNQPQHF
TGTGCCAGCACCAGCGGCGGGGGGGCCGCAGATAGCAATCAGCCCCAGCATTTT
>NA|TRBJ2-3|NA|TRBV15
CATSRDPAGEDTQYF
TGTGCCACCAGCAGAGATCCGGCAGGGGAGGATACGCAGTATTTT
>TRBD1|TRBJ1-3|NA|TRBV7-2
CASSLVGTGGNTIYF
TGTGCCAGCAGCTTAGTGGGGACAGGTGGCAACACCATATATTTT